This T cell receptor (beta chain) was sequenced in a study of T cell repertoires in cytomegalovirus infection. One entry per CDR3 protein, called by TCRdb with MiXCR from the reads. The sample has 450,000 to 550,000 distinct CDR3 sequences, about two fifths seen once. With regard to this clonotype: As yet, its antigen is unknown.

Germline values: CDR1 LGHNA, CDR2 YSLEER. The V gene end was trimmed by 3 bases and the J gene end by 12 bases; junction bases not matched to a gene: 0. The CDR3 loop spans 13 amino acids. The sample consisted of cultured PBMCs, taken from culture after CMV antigen stimulation. J is TRBJ2-1 and V is TRBV4-3, with TRBD2 matching 15 bases. The TCR originated in a human donor in good health (CMV status not recorded). Some clones in this sample may be carry-over from other donors' samples. CDR3 sequence (DNA): TGCGCCAGCAGCCAGGGACTAGCGGGAGGGCAGTTCTTC. Amino acids: CASSQGLAGGQFF.